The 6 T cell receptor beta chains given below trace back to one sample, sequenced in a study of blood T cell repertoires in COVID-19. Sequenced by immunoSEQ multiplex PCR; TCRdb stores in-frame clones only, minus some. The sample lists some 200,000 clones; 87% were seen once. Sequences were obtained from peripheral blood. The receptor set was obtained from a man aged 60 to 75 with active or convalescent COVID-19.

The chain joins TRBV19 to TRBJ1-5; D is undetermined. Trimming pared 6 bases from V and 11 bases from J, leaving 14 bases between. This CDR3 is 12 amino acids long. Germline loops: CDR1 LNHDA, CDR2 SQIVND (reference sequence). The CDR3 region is CASSARATSQHF. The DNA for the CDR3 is TGTGCCAGTAGCGCGCGGGCTACGTCCCAGCATTTT.

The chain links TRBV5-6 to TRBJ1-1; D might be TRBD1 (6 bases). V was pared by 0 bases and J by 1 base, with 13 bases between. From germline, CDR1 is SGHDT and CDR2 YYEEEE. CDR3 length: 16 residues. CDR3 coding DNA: TGTGCCAGCAGCTTGGGCGGCTCGACAGGGAACACTGAAGCTTTCTTT. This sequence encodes CASSLGGSTGNTEAFF. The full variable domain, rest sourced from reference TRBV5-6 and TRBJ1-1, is DAGVTQSPTHLIKTRGQQVTLRCSPKSGHDTVSWYQQALGQGPQFIFQYYEEEERQRGNFPDRFSGHQFPNYSSELNVNALLLGDSALYLCASSLGGSTGNTEAFFGQGTRLTVV.

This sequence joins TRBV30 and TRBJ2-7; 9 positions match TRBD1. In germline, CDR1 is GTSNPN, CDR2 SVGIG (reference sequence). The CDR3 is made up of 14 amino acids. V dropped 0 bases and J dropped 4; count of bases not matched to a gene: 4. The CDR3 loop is CAWSVGTGFYEQYF. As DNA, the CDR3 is TGTGCCTGGAGTGTGGGGACAGGGTTTTACGAGCAGTACTTC. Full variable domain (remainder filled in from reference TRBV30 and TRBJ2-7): SQTIHQWPATLVQPVGSPLSLECTVEGTSNPNLYWYRQAAGRGLQLLFYSVGIGQISSEVPQNLSASRPQDRQFILSSKKLLLSDSGFYLCAWSVGTGFYEQYFGPGTRLTVT.

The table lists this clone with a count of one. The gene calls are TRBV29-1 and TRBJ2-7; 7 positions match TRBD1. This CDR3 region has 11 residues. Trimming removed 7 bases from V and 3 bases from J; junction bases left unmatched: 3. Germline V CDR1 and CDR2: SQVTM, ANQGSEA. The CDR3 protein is CSAGDSYEQYF. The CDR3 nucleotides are TGCAGCGCCGGGGACAGCTACGAGCAGTACTTC.

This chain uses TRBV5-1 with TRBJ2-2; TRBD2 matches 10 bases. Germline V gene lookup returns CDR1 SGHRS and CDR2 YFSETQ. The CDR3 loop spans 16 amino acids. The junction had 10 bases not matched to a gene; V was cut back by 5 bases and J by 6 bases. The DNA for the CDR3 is TGCGCCAGCAGGCAGAGCGGGGGGGCTCAGGCCGGGGAGCTGTTTTTT. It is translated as CASRQSGGAQAGELFF.

The CDR3 DNA is TGTGCCAGCAGCCAATTGAGCAGGGTTGATGGCTACACCTTC. This codes for CASSQLSRVDGYTF. The rearrangement uses TRBV25-1 and TRBJ1-2, with D possibly TRBD1 on 5 matching bases. Germline values: CDR1 MGHDK, CDR2 SYGVNS. The CDR3 runs to 14 residues. The V end was cut by 6 bases, the J end by 6 bases, with 17 bases between.